Following are 9 T cell receptor beta chains from one sample sequenced in a study of blood T cell repertoires in COVID-19. The protocol was immunoSEQ multiplex PCR, while the TCRdb copy is restricted to in-frame clones and leaves out a portion. The table lists about 59,000 clones, around 91% of them singletons. Sequencing was done on a sample of peripheral blood. These receptors came from a human donor in a cohort sampled during active COVID-19.

The chain links TRBV27 to TRBJ2-2; 8 nucleotides line up with TRBD2. This CDR3 is 20 amino acids long. V dropped 2 bases and J dropped 2; count of bases not matched to a gene: 16. CDR1 and CDR2 (germline): MNHEY, SMNVEV (reference sequence). The CDR3 spells CASSLPPGRGASSNTGELFF. The CDR3 DNA is TGTGCCAGCAGTTTACCCCCCGGGAGGGGGGCGTCGAGCAACACCGGGGAGCTGTTTTTT.

The rearrangement joins TRBV18 to TRBJ2-7; 9 bases align to TRBD1. With V trimmed by 4 bases and J by 4 bases, 2 bases remained unmatched. The germline V gene has CDR1 KGHSH and CDR2 LQKENI. The CDR3 is made up of 13 amino acids. In nucleotides, the CDR3 is TGTGCCAGCTCACGACAGGGGGGTTACGAGCAGTACTTC. Its translation is CASSRQGGYEQYF.

This clone showed up just once. This chain joins TRBV9 and TRBJ2-3; 10 positions agree with TRBD2. Germline assignment: CDR1 SGDLS and CDR2 YYNGEE. V was pared by 2 bases and J by 1 base, with 7 bases of the junction left unmatched. This CDR3 has 17 amino acids. The CDR3 reads CASSVTHTSGGTDTQYF. In DNA, the CDR3 is TGTGCCAGCAGCGTTACACATACTAGCGGGGGCACAGATACGCAGTATTTT. The variable domain in full, with the rest retrieved from reference TRBV9 and TRBJ2-3, is DSGVTQTPKHLITATGQRVTLRCSPRSGDLSVYWYQQSLDQGLQFLIQYYNGEERAKGNILERFSAQQFPDLHSELNLSSLELGDSALYFCASSVTHTSGGTDTQYFGPGTRLTVL.

The chain combines TRBV7-2 with TRBJ1-2; no clear D. V shed 5 bases and J shed 4 bases, with 17 bases lying between them. The CDR3 extends over 15 amino acids. The germline V gene encodes CDR1 SGHTA and CDR2 FQGNSA. The DNA for the CDR3 is TGTGCCAGCAGCCCTAGTCCCGAAATTATCTATGGCTACACCTTC. Protein sequence: CASSPSPEIIYGYTF.

This chain uses TRBV6-2 or TRBV6-3 with TRBJ2-7; TRBD1 agrees at 10 bases. The CDR3 consists of 15 residues. The J segment lost 6 bases and the V segment lost 2 bases, leaving 7 bases of the junction unmatched. Germline CDR1 is MNHEY and CDR2 is SVGEGT. CDR3 nucleotides: TGTGCCAGCAGTTACACCGGGACAGGGGAGGTCGAGCAGTACTTC. Protein product: CASSYTGTGEVEQYF.

This clone has more than one count but fewer than ten. CDR3: CASSPGWGVISGNTIYF. CDR3 DNA sequence: TGTGCCAGCTCCCCTGGGTGGGGGGTTATCTCTGGAAACACCATATATTTT. This rearrangement joins TRBV27 to TRBJ1-3; the D gene is possibly TRBD1 (5 bases). With 8 bases removed from V and 0 bases from J, the gap between germline ends came to 20 bases. The CDR3 loop spans 17 amino acids. CDR1 MNHEY and CDR2 SMNVEV come from the germline V gene (reference sequence).

The chain combines TRBV18 with TRBJ1-2, with 7 bases identical to TRBD1. Trimming cost V 6 bases and J 4 bases; bases outside gene matches: 11. The CDR3 consists of 15 residues. Germline lookup yields CDR1 KGHSH and CDR2 LQKENI. The CDR3 nucleotides are TGTGCCAGCTCCCGGGGTGACAGGGTGGCCTATGGCTACACCTTC. Protein product: CASSRGDRVAYGYTF.

The chain uses TRBV13 and TRBJ2-2, with 7 bases lining up with TRBD2. Germline CDR1 is PRHDT and CDR2 is FYEKMQ (reference sequence). CDR3 size: 13 residues. Trimming cost V 2 bases and J 6 bases; bases outside gene matches: 0. CDR3 nucleotides: TGTGCCAGCAGCTTACGGGGGGCCGGGGAGCTGTTTTTT. Its translation: CASSLRGAGELFF.

The chain couples TRBV9 to TRBJ2-5; D is possibly TRBD1 (6 bases). The CDR3 runs to 14 residues. Germline lookup yields CDR1 SGDLS and CDR2 YYNGEE. V was pared by 0 bases and J by 2 bases, with 8 bases between. The CDR3 DNA is TGTGCCAGCAGCGTAGGTGGACAGCAAGAGACCCAGTACTTC. Translating it yields CASSVGGQQETQYF.